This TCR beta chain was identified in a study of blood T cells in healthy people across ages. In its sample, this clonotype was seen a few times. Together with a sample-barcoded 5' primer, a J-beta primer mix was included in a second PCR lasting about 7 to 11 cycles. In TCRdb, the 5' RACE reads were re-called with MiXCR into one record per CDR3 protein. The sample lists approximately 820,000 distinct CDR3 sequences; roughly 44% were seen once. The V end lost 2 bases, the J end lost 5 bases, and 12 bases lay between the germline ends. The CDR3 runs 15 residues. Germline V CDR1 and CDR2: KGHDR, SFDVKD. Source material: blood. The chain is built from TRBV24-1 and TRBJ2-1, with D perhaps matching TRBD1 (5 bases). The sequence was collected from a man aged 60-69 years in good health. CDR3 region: CATSDSTTDDNEQFF. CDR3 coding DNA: TGTGCCACCAGTGATTCAACGACAGATGACAATGAGCAGTTCTTC.